Following are 10 T cell receptor beta chains from one sample sequenced in a study of cytomegalovirus exposure and HLA in healthy donors. TCRdb's copy holds only in-frame clones and misses some; the assay was immunoSEQ multiplex PCR. This sample carries approximately 220,000 clones, over 80% of them seen once, and the ten largest clones take about 14%. The sequenced sample consisted of PBMCs. These receptors were taken from a woman between 25 and 40 years old in good health and CMV-seropositive.

V is TRBV28 and J is TRBJ1-5; 8 bases map to TRBD1. Germline CDR1 and CDR2: MDHEN and SYDVKM. The CDR3 length is 17 residues. With 2 bases clipped from V and 2 bases from J, the junction kept 8 bases outside the gene matches. The CDR3 spells CASSLLFGQGGNQPQHF. In DNA, the CDR3 is TGTGCCAGCAGTTTACTTTTTGGACAGGGAGGCAATCAGCCCCAGCATTTT.

This clone appeared once. V and J are TRBV27 and TRBJ2-1; the D gene is possibly TRBD2 (6 bases). V dropped 11 bases and J dropped 9 bases, with 17 bases sitting between them. This CDR3 contains 12 residues. Germline loops: CDR1 MNHEY, CDR2 SMNVEV (reference sequence). This chain's CDR3 is CACRDGGSEQFF. The CDR3 DNA reads TGTGCCTGTCGAGACGGGGGTAGTGAGCAGTTCTTC.

The V gene is TRBV30, the J gene TRBJ1-2, with D possibly being TRBD1 (5 bases). The V gene's germline CDR1 is GTSNPN and CDR2 SVGIG (reference sequence). This CDR3 has 12 amino acids. V was trimmed by 5 bases and J by 5 bases, leaving 12 bases between them. CDR3 nucleotides: TGTGCCTGGCGGGGAACAGGATATGGCTACACCTTC. Translated, it gives CAWRGTGYGYTF.

V is TRBV28 and J is TRBJ1-2; D might be TRBD1 (6 bases). Germline loops: CDR1 MDHEN, CDR2 SYDVKM. The CDR3 covers 15 residues. Deletions cut 6 bases from V and 4 bases from J, with 18 bases between. Here the CDR3 reads CASRLYPQQGYGYTF. CDR3 DNA: TGTGCCAGCAGACTCTACCCACAACAGGGCTATGGCTACACCTTC.

This sequence joins TRBV5-1 and TRBJ2-7; 10 nucleotides align to TRBD2. The CDR3 contains 14 residues. Germline values: CDR1 SGHRS, CDR2 YFSETQ. The J segment lost 7 bases and the V segment lost 3 bases, leaving 7 bases of the junction unmatched. The CDR3 DNA reads TGCGCCAGCAGCTCTAGCGGGGGACAGAGGGAGCAGTACTTC. Encoded protein: CASSSSGGQREQYF.

To note about this clone: One junction end disagrees with the germline gene, perhaps due to a read error. This sequence joins TRBV7-7 and TRBJ1-5; D is uncertain. Germline values: CDR1 SSHAT, CDR2 FNYEAQ (reference sequence). The CDR3 length is 13 residues. CDR3 amino acids: CASSLALHQPQHF. DNA of the CDR3: TGTGCTAGCAGCTTAGCGCTGCATCAGCCCCAGCATTTT.

This clone was seen only once. The chain links TRBV2 to TRBJ1-1; D is perhaps TRBD1 (6 bases). Trimming took off 5 bases at V and 8 bases at J, with 18 bases between the two ends. The CDR3 has 14 amino acids. Germline V gene data show CDR1 as SNHLY and CDR2 as FYNNEI. CDR3 DNA: TGTGCCAGCAGTCCTCAGACAGGTTTTGCCGAAGCTTTCTTT. Protein product: CASSPQTGFAEAFF.

The V gene is TRBV30, the J gene TRBJ2-3; 7 bases agree with TRBD2. CDR3 length: 15 residues. CDR1 is GTSNPN and CDR2 is SVGIG in the germline V gene (reference sequence). V shed 4 bases and J 9 bases; nucleotides not matched to a gene: 16. The CDR3 bases are TGTGCCTGGACCAAACGGGCGACCGGGGAGGGCACGCAGTATTTT. It translates to CAWTKRATGEGTQYF.

This chain uses TRBV28 with TRBJ1-2; tentatively, D is TRBD1 (5 bases). Trimming stripped 8 bases from V and 5 bases from J, with 30 bases between. The CDR3 covers 18 residues. Germline CDR1 and CDR2: MDHEN and SYDVKM. The CDR3 DNA follows: TGTGCCAGCCCCCCGCGCTTCGAACGGGAGACAGTTTCTTATGGCTACACCTTC. It encodes CASPPRFERETVSYGYTF.

This clone was observed a few times. This rearrangement joins TRBV10-3 to TRBJ1-2; tentatively, D is TRBD1 (5 bases). The V end lost 10 bases, the J end lost 5 bases, and 17 bases lay between the germline ends. CDR3 length: 13 amino acids. CDR1 and CDR2 from the germline V gene are ENHRY and SYGVKD. This CDR3 reads CATRAGEGYGYTF. The DNA for the CDR3 is TGTGCCACCAGAGCAGGTGAGGGGTATGGCTACACCTTC.